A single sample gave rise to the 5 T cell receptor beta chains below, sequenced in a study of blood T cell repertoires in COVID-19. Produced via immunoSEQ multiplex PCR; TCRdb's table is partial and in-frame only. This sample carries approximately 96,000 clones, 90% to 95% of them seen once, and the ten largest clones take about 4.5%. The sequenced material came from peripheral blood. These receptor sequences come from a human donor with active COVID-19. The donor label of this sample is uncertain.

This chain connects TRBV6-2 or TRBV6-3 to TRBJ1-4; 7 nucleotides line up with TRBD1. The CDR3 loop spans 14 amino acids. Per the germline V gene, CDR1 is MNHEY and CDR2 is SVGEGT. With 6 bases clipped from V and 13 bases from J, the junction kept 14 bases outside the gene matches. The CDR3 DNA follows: TGTGCCAGCAGCCTGGACAGGAGGTCCCGGGCACTGTTTTTT. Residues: CASSLDRRSRALFF.

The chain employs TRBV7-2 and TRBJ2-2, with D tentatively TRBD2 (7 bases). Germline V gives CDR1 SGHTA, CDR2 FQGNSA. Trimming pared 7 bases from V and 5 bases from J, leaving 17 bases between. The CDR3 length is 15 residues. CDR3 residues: CASTLGGQVTGELFF. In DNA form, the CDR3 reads TGTGCCAGCACTCTGGGGGGGCAGGTGACCGGGGAGCTGTTTTTT.

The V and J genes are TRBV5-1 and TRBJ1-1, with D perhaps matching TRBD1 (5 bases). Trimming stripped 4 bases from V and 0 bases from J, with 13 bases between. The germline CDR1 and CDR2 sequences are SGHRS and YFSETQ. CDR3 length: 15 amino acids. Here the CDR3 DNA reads TGCGCCAGCAGCGACGCGGGACCGATGAACACTGAAGCTTTCTTT. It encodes CASSDAGPMNTEAFF. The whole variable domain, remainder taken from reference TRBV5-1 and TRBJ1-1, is KAGVTQTPRYLIKTRGQQVTLSCSPISGHRSVSWYQQTPGQGLQFLFEYFSETQRNKGNFPGRFSGRQFSNSRSEMNVSTLELGDSALYLCASSDAGPMNTEAFFGQGTRLTVV.

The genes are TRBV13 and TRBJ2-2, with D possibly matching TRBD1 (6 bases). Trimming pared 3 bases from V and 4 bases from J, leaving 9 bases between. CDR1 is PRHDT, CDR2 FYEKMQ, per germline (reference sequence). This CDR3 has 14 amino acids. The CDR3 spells CASSFQGPTGELFF. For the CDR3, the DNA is TGTGCCAGCAGCTTCCAGGGGCCCACCGGGGAGCTGTTTTTT.

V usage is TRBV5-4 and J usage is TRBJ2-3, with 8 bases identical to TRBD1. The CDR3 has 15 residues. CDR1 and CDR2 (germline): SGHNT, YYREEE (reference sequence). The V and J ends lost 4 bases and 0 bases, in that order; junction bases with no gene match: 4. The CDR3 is CASSRQGASTDTQYF. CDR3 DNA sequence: TGTGCCAGCAGCCGCCAGGGGGCCAGCACAGATACGCAGTATTTT.